This T cell receptor (beta chain) emerged from a study of T cell responses to AZD1222 COVID-19 vaccine. CDR3 size: 13 residues. Trimming left V 11 bases short and J 0 bases short, with 11 bases between. Germline CDR1 is MNHEY and CDR2 is SVGAGI. Points on this clone: No antigen is known for it.

The assay was immunoSEQ multiplex PCR, and TCRdb's table has in-frame clones only and misses some. The data hold 110,000 to 150,000 clones, with 85% to 90% observed a single time. Study-wide results and limits: Without day 14 samples, only post-peak T cell repertoires were studied. White British people made up most donors, females outnumbered males, and clonal diversity was possibly underestimated. Targets within unmutated variant regions were reportedly found for nearly half of spike-specific TCRs.

The sequencing here drew on peripheral blood, taken on day 0 of AZD1222 vaccination. The genes are TRBV6-5 and TRBJ1-5; possibly TRBD1 for D (5 bases). The clonotype comes from an adult in good health. The CDR3 loop is CAVGLYSNQPQHF. In DNA form, the CDR3 reads TGTGCCGTGGGACTGTATAGCAATCAGCCCCAGCATTTT.